A selection of T cell receptor beta chains follows, all from one sample in a study of beta chain features in type 1 diabetes. Sequenced by immunoSEQ multiplex PCR; TCRdb stores in-frame clones only, minus some. Of about 350,000 clones in the sample, 15% to 20% were seen once. Sequenced input: naive CD4+ T cells from blood. The receptors were sampled from a woman aged 18-29 years in good health. Both conserved end residues are trimmed from each CDR3. The order of the fields is clone size, D gene, V gene, J gene, CDR3 protein. The D gene is left open where the match is weak. Size is stated for part of the rows, as once, few or many counts, or as a class when the clone is expanded.

>.|TRBD1|TRBV5-4|TRBJ2-7
ASSFWDRAYEQY
>few|.|TRBV29-1|TRBJ1-1
SVAPNTEAF
>.|TRBD2|TRBV9|TRBJ2-5
ASSAGLAGGMETQY
>few|.|TRBV7-9|TRBJ1-2
ASSPDRNYGYT
>.|TRBD2|TRBV18|TRBJ2-3
ASSPRTSGGRGADTQY
>.|.|TRBV9|TRBJ1-1
ASSVEGRGTEAF
>.|TRBD2|TRBV7-8|TRBJ2-5
ATSPGGSRETQY
>.|.|TRBV4-1|TRBJ2-1
ASAFRGFSYNEQF
>few|.|TRBV29-1|TRBJ2-1
SVKPGSSSYNEQF
>.|.|TRBV7-2|TRBJ1-5
ASSFFQMPQH
>.|.|TRBV5-1|TRBJ1-6
ASSYGDSPLH
>few|TRBD1|TRBV4-2|TRBJ1-2
ASSRGDREGGYT
>.|.|TRBV29-1|TRBJ2-5
SALLGETQY
>few|TRBD1|TRBV6-5|TRBJ1-2
ASSTGTGGYT
>few|.|TRBV7-2|TRBJ1-2
ARRAGEGIGYT
>few|TRBD2|TRBV14|TRBJ2-1
ASSQGGTSAYNEQF
>few|.|TRBV4-1|TRBJ1-1
ASSYPARNTEAF
>.|.|TRBV5-1|TRBJ1-2
ASSFPESYGYT